The sequence of this T cell receptor (beta chain) was determined in a study of blood T cell repertoires in COVID-19. The CDR3 loop spans 16 amino acids. The V gene lost 5 bases and the J gene lost 1 base, with 18 bases spanning the gap. CDR1 is SGHVS and CDR2 is FQNEAQ in the germline V gene. Method: immunoSEQ multiplex PCR; TCRdb's copy keeps in-frame clones and lacks some. The sample lists approximately 140,000 clones, approximately 90% occurring once. The TCR was taken from a woman younger than 45 with acute COVID-19. The sample consisted of PBMCs or T cells enriched from blood (not recorded which). V gene TRBV7-8 combines with J gene TRBJ2-7; D possibly corresponds to TRBD1 (6 bases). The CDR3, as DNA: TGTGCCAGCAGCCCCGTCCCGGGACATGGTTCCTACGAGCAGTACTTC. Translation gives CASSPVPGHGSYEQYF.